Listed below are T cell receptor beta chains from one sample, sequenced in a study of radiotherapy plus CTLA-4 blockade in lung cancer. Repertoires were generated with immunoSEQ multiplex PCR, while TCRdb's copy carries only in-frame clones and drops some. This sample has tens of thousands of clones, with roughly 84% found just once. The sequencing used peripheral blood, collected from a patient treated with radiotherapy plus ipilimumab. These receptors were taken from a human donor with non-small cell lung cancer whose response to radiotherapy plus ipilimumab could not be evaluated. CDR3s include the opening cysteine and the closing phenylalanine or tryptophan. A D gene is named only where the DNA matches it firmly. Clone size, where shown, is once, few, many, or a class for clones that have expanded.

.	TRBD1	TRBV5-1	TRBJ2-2	TGCGCCAGCAGCTTGGGACCCGGGACAGGGGGCACCGGGGAGCTGTTTTTT	CASSLGPGTGGTGELFF
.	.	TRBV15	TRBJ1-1	TGTGCCACCAGCAGAGCATTAGCAACGGGAGGCACTGAAGCTTTCTTT	CATSRALATGGTEAFF
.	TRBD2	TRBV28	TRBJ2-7	TGTGCCAGCAGTTTAGGTCGAGCGGGAGACTACGAGCAGTACTTC	CASSLGRAGDYEQYF
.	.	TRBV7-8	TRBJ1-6	TGTGCCAGCAGCTTAGGCGGGGGGAGTTCACCCCTCCACTTT	CASSLGGGSSPLHF
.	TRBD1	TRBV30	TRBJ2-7	TGTGCCTGGCGGACAGGGCAAACGGACGAGCAGTACTTC	CAWRTGQTDEQYF
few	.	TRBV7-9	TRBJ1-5	TGTGCCAGCAGCTCCCAGAATCAGCCCCAGCATTTT	CASSSQNQPQHF
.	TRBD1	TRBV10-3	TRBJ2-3	TGTGCCACGGGGGATGGGACAGGTAGCACAGATACGCAGTATTTT	CATGDGTGSTDTQYF
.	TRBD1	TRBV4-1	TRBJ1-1	TGCGCCAGCAGCCCAATGACAGGGGGCGAAGCTTTCTTT	CASSPMTGGEAFF
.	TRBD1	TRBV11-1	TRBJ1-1	TGTGCCAGCAGCCCCCGTAGGGGGCTCGGGGCGAACACTGAAGCTTTCTTT	CASSPRRGLGANTEAFF
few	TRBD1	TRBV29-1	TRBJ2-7	TGCAGCGTGTTCCGGGACAGGGAGCAATACTTC	CSVFRDREQYF
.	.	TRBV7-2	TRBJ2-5	TGTGCCAGCAGCTTAGCGAAGGCAGTTGACAAAGATCAAGAGACCCAGTACTTC	CASSLAKAVDKDQETQYF
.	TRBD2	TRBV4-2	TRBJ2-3	TGTGCCAGCAGCCAACGACTAGCGGGAGACACAGATACGCAGTATTTT	CASSQRLAGDTDTQYF
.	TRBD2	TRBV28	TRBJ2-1	TGTGCCAGCAGACGGACTAGCGGGAACAATGAGCAGTTCTTC	CASRRTSGNNEQFF
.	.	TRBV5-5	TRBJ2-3	TGTGCCAGCAGCGACCGGGACATCCTCACAGATACGCAGTATTTT	CASSDRDILTDTQYF
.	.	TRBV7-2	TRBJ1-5	TGTGCCAGCAGCTCCGGCGGGCAGCCCCAGCATTTT	CASSSGGQPQHF
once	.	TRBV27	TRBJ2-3	TGTGCCAGCAGTTTATCCCCCTCCAGCACAGATACGCAGTATTTT	CASSLSPSSTDTQYF
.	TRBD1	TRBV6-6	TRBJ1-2	TGTGCCAGCAGTTACGTGGGACAGGTCTATGGCTACACCTTC	CASSYVGQVYGYTF
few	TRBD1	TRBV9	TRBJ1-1	TGTGCCAGCAGTCTCCCGGGACAGGGGGCTAGAGCTTTCTTT	CASSLPGQGARAFF
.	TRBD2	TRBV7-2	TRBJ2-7	TGTGCCAGCAGCCTGGGGCTAGCGGGGATAGCCTACGAGCAGTACTTC	CASSLGLAGIAYEQYF
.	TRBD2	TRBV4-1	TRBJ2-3	TGCGCCAGCAGTCTCACTAGCGGCGGGGCAGATACGCAGTATTTT	CASSLTSGGADTQYF
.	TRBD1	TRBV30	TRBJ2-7	TGTGCCTGGAGTCCAAGGACAGGGTGGGGGGAGCAGTACTTC	CAWSPRTGWGEQYF
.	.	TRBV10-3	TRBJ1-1	TGTGCCATCGGTGCGCGGGGCATTATCGACCAGGAAGCTTTCTTT	CAIGARGIIDQEAFF
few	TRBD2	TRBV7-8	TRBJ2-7	TGTGCCAGCAGCTCGGGGACTAGCGGGAGACTCTACGAGCAGTACTTC	CASSSGTSGRLYEQYF
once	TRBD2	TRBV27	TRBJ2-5	TGTGCCAGCAAAAGAGCGGGAGGGCTCGGAGAGACCCAGTACTTC	CASKRAGGLGETQYF
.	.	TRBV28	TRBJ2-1	TGTGCCAGCAGTGGGAGTCTGGGCTCCTACAATGAGCAGTTCTTC	CASSGSLGSYNEQFF
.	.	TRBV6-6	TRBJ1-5	TGTGCCAGCAGGCACGACAATCTTAACAATCAGCCCCGGCATTTT	CASRHDNLNNQPRHF
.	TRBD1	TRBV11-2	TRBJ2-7	TGTGCCAGCAGCTTATATAATCCGGGACAGGGATCCGTTGGATGGGAGCAGTACTTC	CASSLYNPGQGSVGWEQYF
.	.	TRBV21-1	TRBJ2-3	TGTGCCAGCAGGTTGGTCCTAGCGGAGACAGATACGCAGTATTTT	CASRLVLAETDTQYF
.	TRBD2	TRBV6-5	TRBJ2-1	TGTGCCAGCAGCCTACTAGCGGGGAGACACAATGAGCAGTTCTTC	CASSLLAGRHNEQFF
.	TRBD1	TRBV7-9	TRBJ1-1	TGTGCCAGCAGCTTAACAGGGGGCCAGGGCACTGAAGCTTTCTTT	CASSLTGGQGTEAFF
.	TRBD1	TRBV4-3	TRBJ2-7	TGCGCCAGCAGCCAAGGTAGACAGGGTCTATACGAGCAGTACTTC	CASSQGRQGLYEQYF
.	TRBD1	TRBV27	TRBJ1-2	TGTGCCAGCAGTTCCGGACAGGGCGATGGCTACACCTTC	CASSSGQGDGYTF
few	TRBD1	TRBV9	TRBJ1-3	TGTGCCAGCAGCCGGACAGGGGCCGTCTCTGGAAACACCATATATTTT	CASSRTGAVSGNTIYF
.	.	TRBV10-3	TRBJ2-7	TGTGCCATCAGTGAGTCGAGTCAGGGCTACGAGCAGTACTTC	CAISESSQGYEQYF
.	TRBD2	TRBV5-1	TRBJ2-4	TGCGCCAGCAGCTTGGAGGCGGGAGCACGGAACATTCAGTACTTC	CASSLEAGARNIQYF
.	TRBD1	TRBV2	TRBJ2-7	TGTGCCAGCACCTCGACAGGGGTGACCGAGCAGTACTTC	CASTSTGVTEQYF
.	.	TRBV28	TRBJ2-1	TGTGCCAGCAGTTCGATCAGCGGAACAAGCTCCTACAATGAGCAGTTCTTC	CASSSISGTSSYNEQFF
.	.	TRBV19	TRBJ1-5	TGTGCCGGGCGGGCCACTGGCGGGCCCCAGCATTTT	CAGRATGGPQHF
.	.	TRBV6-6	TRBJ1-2	TGTGCCAGCAGTTATTCAGGGATTTTCGACGGCTACACCTTC	CASSYSGIFDGYTF
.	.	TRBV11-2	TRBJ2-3	TGTGCCAGCAGCAACAACCGAGGGCTAGCGTTCGCAGATACGCAGTATTTT	CASSNNRGLAFADTQYF
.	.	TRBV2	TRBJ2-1	TGTGCCAGCAGTGAGCCGGAGAATGAGCAGTTCTTC	CASSEPENEQFF
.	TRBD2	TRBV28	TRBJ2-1	TGTGCCAGCAGCCAATTGGGGTTGGAGGGAGGGTCCTACAATGAGCAGTTCTTC	CASSQLGLEGGSYNEQFF
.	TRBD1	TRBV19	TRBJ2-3	TGTGCCAGTAGTAGCCGGGACAGAATCACAGATACGCAGTATTTT	CASSSRDRITDTQYF
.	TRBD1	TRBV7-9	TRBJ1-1	TGTGCCAGCAGCTTAGTCCCGGACAGGGAAACTGAAGCTTTCTTT	CASSLVPDRETEAFF
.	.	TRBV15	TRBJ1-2	TGTGCCACCAGCAGAGATCTGGGGGCAGGCTATGGCTACACCTTC	CATSRDLGAGYGYTF